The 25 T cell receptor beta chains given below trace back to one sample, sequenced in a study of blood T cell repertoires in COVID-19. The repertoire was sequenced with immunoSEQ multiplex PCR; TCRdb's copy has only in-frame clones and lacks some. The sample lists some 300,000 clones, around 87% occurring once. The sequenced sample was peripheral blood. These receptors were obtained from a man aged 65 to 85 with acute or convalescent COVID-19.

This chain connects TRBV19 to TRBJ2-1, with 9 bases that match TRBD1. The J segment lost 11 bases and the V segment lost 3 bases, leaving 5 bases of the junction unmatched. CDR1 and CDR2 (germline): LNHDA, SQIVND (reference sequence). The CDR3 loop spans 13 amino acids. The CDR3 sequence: CASSMRGQGKQFF. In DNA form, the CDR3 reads TGTGCCAGTAGTATGAGGGGACAGGGAAAGCAGTTCTTC.

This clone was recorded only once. The CDR3 sequence is CASSGADSRTEAFF. DNA of the CDR3: TGTGCCAGCAGTGGGGCGGACAGTAGAACTGAAGCTTTCTTT. The chain uses TRBV7-8 and TRBJ1-1; D might be TRBD1 (6 bases). Germline CDR1 is SGHVS and CDR2 is FQNEAQ. The CDR3 is made up of 14 amino acids. V lost 6 bases and J lost 5, with 16 bases in between.

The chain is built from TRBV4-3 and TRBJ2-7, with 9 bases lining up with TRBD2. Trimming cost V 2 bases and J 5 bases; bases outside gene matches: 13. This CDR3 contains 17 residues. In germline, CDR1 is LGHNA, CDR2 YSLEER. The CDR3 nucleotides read TGCGCCAGCAGCCAAAACCGCGGGACTAGCTTGTTCCACGAGCAGTACTTC. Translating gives CASSQNRGTSLFHEQYF.

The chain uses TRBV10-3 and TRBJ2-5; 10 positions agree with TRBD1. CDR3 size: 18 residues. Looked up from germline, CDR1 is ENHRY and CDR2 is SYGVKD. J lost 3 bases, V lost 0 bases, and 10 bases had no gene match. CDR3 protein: CAISESQGWDRGKETQYF. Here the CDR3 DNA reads TGTGCCATCAGTGAGTCCCAGGGCTGGGACAGGGGAAAAGAGACCCAGTACTTC.

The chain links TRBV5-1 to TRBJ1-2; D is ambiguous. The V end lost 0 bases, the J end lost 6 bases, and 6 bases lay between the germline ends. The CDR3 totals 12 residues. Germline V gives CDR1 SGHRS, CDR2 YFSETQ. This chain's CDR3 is CASSLASDGYTF. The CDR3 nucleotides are TGCGCCAGCAGCTTGGCCTCGGATGGCTACACCTTC.

CDR3 bases: TGTGCCAGTACCAATCTCCCGAGGGTGAACACTGAAGCTTTCTTT. Its protein product is CASTNLPRVNTEAFF. This chain connects TRBV19 to TRBJ1-1; no reliable D call. This CDR3 contains 15 residues. Germline V CDR1 and CDR2: LNHDA, SQIVND (reference sequence). V shed 7 bases and J shed 0 bases, with 15 bases lying between them.

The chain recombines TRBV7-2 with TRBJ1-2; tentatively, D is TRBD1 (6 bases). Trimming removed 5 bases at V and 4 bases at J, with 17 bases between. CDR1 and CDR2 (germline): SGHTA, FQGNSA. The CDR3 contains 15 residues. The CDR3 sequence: CASSRSTGISYGYTF. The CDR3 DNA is TGTGCCAGCAGCCGCTCCACAGGGATCTCCTATGGCTACACCTTC.

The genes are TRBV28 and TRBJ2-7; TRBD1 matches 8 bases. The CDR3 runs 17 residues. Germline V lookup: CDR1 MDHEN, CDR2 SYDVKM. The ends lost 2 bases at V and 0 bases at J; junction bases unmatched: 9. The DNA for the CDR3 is TGTGCCAGCAGTTTAGCAGGGGGCGTTAGAGTCTCCTACGAGCAGTACTTC. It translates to CASSLAGGVRVSYEQYF.

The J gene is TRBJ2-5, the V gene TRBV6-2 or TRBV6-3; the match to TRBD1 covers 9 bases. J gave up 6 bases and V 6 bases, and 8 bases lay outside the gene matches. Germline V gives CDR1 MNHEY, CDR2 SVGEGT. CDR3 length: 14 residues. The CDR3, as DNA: TGTGCCAGCAGCCGCGGGACAGGGAGGCAGACCCAGTACTTC. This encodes CASSRGTGRQTQYF.

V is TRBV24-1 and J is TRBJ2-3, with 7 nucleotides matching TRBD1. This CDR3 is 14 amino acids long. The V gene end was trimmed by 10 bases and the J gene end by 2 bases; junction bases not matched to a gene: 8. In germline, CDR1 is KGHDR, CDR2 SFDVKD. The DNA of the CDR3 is TGTGCCACAGGGGGCGGCTATTCCACAGATACGCAGTATTTT. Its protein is CATGGGYSTDTQYF.

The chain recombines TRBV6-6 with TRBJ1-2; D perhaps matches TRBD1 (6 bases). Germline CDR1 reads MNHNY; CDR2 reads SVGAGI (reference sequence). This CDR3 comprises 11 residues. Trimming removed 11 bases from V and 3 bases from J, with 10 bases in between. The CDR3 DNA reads TGTGCCTGCCGGACAGACTATGGCTACACCTTC. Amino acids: CACRTDYGYTF.

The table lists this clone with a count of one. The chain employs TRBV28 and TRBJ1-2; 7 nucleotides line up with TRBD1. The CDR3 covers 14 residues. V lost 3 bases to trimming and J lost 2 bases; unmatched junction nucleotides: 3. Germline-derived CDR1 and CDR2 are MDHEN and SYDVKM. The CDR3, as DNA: TGTGCCAGCAGTTTGGGGACAGACAACTATGGCTACACCTTC. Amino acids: CASSLGTDNYGYTF.

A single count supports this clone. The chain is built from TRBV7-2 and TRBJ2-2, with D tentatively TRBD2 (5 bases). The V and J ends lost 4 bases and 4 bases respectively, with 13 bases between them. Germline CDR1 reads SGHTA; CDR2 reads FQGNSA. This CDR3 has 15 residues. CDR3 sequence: CASSSRAAGTGELFF. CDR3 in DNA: TGTGCCAGCAGCTCCCGCGCGGCGGGCACCGGGGAGCTGTTTTTT.

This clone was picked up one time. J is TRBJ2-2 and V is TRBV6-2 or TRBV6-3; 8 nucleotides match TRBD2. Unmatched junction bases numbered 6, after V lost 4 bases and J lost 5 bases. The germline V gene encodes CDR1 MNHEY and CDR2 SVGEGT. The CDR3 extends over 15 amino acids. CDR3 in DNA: TGTGCCAGCAGTTCTCTAGCGGGCGTTACCGGGGAGCTGTTTTTT. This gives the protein CASSSLAGVTGELFF.

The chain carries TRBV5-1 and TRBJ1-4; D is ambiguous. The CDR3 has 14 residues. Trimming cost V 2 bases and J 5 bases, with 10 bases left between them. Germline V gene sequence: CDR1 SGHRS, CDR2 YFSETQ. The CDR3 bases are TGCGCCAGCAGCTTAGACGTCAGGAATGAAAAACTGTTTTTT. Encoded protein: CASSLDVRNEKLFF. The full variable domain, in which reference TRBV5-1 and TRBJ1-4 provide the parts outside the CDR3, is KAGVTQTPRYLIKTRGQQVTLSCSPISGHRSVSWYQQTPGQGLQFLFEYFSETQRNKGNFPGRFSGRQFSNSRSEMNVSTLELGDSALYLCASSLDVRNEKLFFGSGTQLSVL.

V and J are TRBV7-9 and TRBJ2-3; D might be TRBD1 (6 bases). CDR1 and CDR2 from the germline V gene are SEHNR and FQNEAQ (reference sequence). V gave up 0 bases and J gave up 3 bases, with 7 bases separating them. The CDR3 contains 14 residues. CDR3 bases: TGTGCCAGCAGCTTAGCGCAGGGGACAGATACGCAGTATTTT. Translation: CASSLAQGTDTQYF.

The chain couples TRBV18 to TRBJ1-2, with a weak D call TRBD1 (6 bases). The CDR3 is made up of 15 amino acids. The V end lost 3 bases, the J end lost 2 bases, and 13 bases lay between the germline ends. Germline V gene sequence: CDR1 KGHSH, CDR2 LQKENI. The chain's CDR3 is CASSPSGQPNYGYTF. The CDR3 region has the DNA TGTGCCAGCTCACCCTCGGGACAACCAAACTATGGCTACACCTTC. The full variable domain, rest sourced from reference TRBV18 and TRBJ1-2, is NAGVMQNPRHLVRRRGQEARLRCSPMKGHSHVYWYRQLPEEGLKFMVYLQKENIIDESGMPKERFSAEFPKEGPSILRIQQVVRGDSAAYFCASSPSGQPNYGYTFGSGTRLTVV.

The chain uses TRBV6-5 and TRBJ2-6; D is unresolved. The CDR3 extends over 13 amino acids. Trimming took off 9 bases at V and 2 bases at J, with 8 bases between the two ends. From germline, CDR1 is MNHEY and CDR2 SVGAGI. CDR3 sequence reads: CASLLTGANVLTF. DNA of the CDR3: TGTGCCAGTCTGTTAACTGGGGCCAACGTCCTGACTTTC.

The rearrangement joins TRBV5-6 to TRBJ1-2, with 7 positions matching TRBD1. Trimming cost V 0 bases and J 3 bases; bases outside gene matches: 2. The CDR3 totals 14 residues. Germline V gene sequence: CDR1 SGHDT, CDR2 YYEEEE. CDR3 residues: CASSLGQGYYGYTF. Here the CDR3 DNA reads TGTGCCAGCAGCTTGGGACAGGGTTACTATGGCTACACCTTC.

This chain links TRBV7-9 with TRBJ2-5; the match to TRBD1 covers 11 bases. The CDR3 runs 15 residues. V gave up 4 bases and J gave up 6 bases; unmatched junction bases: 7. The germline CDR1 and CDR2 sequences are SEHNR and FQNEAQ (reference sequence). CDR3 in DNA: TGTGCCAGCAGCTCCCGGACAGGGGGCGGCCAGACCCAGTACTTC. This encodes CASSSRTGGGQTQYF.

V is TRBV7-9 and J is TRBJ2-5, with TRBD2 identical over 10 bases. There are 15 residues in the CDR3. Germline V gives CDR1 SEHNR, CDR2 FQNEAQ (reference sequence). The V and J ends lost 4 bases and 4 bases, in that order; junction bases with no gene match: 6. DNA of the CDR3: TGTGCCAGCAGCTCCCGGACTAGCGGCTCAGAGACCCAGTACTTC. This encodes CASSSRTSGSETQYF. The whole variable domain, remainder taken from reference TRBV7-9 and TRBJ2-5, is DTGVSQNPRHKITKRGQNVTFRCDPISEHNRLYWYRQTLGQGPEFLTYFQNEAQLEKSRLLSDRFSAERPKGSFSTLEIQRTEQGDSAMYLCASSSRTSGSETQYFGPGTRLLVL.

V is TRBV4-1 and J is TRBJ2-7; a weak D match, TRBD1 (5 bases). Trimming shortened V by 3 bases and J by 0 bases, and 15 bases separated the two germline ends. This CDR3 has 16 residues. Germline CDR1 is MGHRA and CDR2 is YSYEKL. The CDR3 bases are TGCGCCAGCAGCCACCCCCTAGGGGCTAGCTCCTACGAGCAGTACTTC. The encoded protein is CASSHPLGASSYEQYF.

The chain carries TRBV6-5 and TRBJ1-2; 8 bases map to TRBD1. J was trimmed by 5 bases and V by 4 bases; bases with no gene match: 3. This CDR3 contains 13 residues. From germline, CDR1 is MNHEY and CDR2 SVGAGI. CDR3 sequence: CASSLRQGYGYTF. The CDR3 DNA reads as TGTGCCAGCAGTTTGAGACAGGGGTATGGCTACACCTTC.

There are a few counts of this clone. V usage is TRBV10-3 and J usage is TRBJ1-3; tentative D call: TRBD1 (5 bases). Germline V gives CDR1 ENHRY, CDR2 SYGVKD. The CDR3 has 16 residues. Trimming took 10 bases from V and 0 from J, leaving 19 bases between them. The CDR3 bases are TGTGCCAACGGGCCGGGAGGGACCATCTCTGGAAACACCATATATTTT. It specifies CANGPGGTISGNTIYF.

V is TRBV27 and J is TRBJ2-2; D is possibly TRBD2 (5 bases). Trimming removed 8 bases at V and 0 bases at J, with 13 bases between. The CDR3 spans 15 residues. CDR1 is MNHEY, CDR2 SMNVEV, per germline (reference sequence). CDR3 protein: CASCISAANTGELFF. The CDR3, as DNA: TGTGCCAGCTGTATCTCAGCGGCGAACACCGGGGAGCTGTTTTTT.